This T cell receptor beta chain appears in the sequencing data of a study of CD8 T cells in ankylosing spondylitis. Notes on the study in general: Blood from ankylosing spondylitis patients appeared to carry a characteristic roughly 8-variant TCR beta motif. Previous work reported some of these motif variants in the synovial fluid and blood of reactive arthritis.

This clonotype occurred a few times. What it binds is unknown. CDR3 size: 14 residues. From germline, CDR1 is SGHVS and CDR2 FNYEAQ. The V and J ends lost 1 base and 1 base respectively, with 7 bases between them. Generation of TCR beta libraries employed quantitative 5'-RACE incorporating molecular barcodes. TCRdb redid the calling of the 5' RACE reads with MiXCR, one entry per CDR3 protein. The sample carries just over 350,000 distinct CDR3 sequences, 20% to 25% recorded once. V usage is TRBV7-6 and J usage is TRBJ1-1, with D perhaps matching TRBD1 (5 bases). Source material: blood, either unsorted or a sorted T cell fraction (not recorded which). This TCR derives from a male donor with ankylosing spondylitis or in good health (not recorded which). The CDR3: CASSLGQQNTEAFF. The CDR3 coding sequence is TGTGCCAGCAGCTTAGGACAGCAGAACACTGAAGCTTTCTTT. Supplemented by reference TRBV7-6 and TRBJ1-1, the full variable domain reads GAGVSQSPRYKVTKRGQDVALRCDPISGHVSLYWYRQALGQGPEFLTYFNYEAQQDKSGLPNDRFSAERPEGSISTLTIQRTEQRDSAMYRCASSLGQQNTEAFFGQGTRLTVV.